This T cell receptor (beta chain) came from a study of T cell responses to AZD1222 COVID-19 vaccine. Profiling relied on immunoSEQ multiplex PCR, and the TCRdb table lists in-frame clones only, not all of them. The profile shows tens of thousands of clones, roughly nine tenths of them singletons. Germline lookup yields CDR1 MNHEY and CDR2 SVGAGI. The CDR3 covers 16 residues. V dropped 0 bases and J dropped 3; count of bases not matched to a gene: 5. Study findings and constraints: As reported, nearly half of all spike-specific TCRs target variant regions that are unmutated.

In regard to this clone: Antigen: not known.

The receptor was isolated from an adult in good health. The V call is TRBV6-5, the J call TRBJ2-3; 8 bases are a match to TRBD2. This sample comprised peripheral blood, obtained on day 0 of AZD1222 vaccination. The CDR3 DNA reads TGTGCCAGCAGTTACTCGGAGCGGGAGTTGACAGATACGCAGTATTTT. Translating it yields CASSYSERELTDTQYF.